Below, one T cell receptor beta chain is given with its context. Its antigen is not known. The PCR employed 60 Vbeta primers together with 13 Jbeta primers. Measured with immunoSEQ multiplex PCR; TCRdb has only the in-frame clones, and not every one. This table has about 190,000 clones, 75% to 90% appearing once. The V end was cut by 5 bases, the J end by 3 bases, with 14 bases between. The germline CDR1 and CDR2 sequences are SGHVS and FQNEAQ. CDR3 length equals 14 residues. This specimen comes from a study of cytomegalovirus exposure and HLA in healthy donors. Study-level findings and limits: A later analysis linked a missense variant in DCLRE1C to the trimming of TCR beta V and J genes. When a later analysis compared HLA-associated TCR beta chains with equally common others, the HLA-associated chains turned out to be more clonally expanded and to have lower generation probabilities. It was confirmed in vitro that a few of the CMV-associated chains were specific for CMV antigens. The listing of 150 to 200 TCR beta chains classed them as cytomegalovirus-associated.

The TCR originated in a man in his thirties or forties in good health and CMV-seronegative. The chain carries TRBV7-8 and TRBJ2-7; a possible D gene is TRBD1 (5 bases). The sample comprised PBMCs. CDR3 coding DNA: TGTGCCAGCAGCGGCAGGGTAAAGGGCTACGAGCAGTACTTC. It encodes CASSGRVKGYEQYF.